The 31 T cell receptor beta chains below were found in one sample sequenced in a study of OX40 agonist ivuxolimab in advanced cancers. Some clones are missing from TCRdb's copy, which holds only in-frame ones; the method was immunoSEQ multiplex PCR. The sample yields 85,000 to 100,000 clones, approximately 87% seen once. This material consisted of CD4+ or CD8+ T cells sorted from blood, taken in a trial of the OX40 agonist ivuxolimab. The origin of the receptors is an adult with an advanced solid tumor such as melanoma, head and neck, liver or kidney cancer.

The chain links TRBV30 to TRBJ2-3; D is perhaps TRBD1 (5 bases). This CDR3 contains 14 residues. The V gene's germline CDR1 is GTSNPN and CDR2 SVGIG (reference sequence). The CDR3 DNA reads as TGTGCTTATCTCGACAGACGAAGCACAGATACGCAGTATTTT. It translates to CAYLDRRSTDTQYF.

A single count supports this clone. The V gene is TRBV6-1, the J gene TRBJ2-1; 8 bases align to TRBD2. V gave up 3 bases and J gave up 4 bases; unmatched junction bases: 8. Germline lookup yields CDR1 MNHNS and CDR2 SASEGT. The CDR3 contains 16 residues. DNA of the CDR3: TGTGCCAGCAGTGACCCGACTAGCGCCAAATACAATGAGCAGTTCTTC. It yields the protein CASSDPTSAKYNEQFF.

The chain is built from TRBV10-1 and TRBJ2-3; D may be TRBD1 (6 bases). The V end was cut by 6 bases, the J end by 2 bases, with 12 bases between. CDR1 is WNHNN, CDR2 SYGVQD, per germline (reference sequence). The CDR3 covers 14 residues. CDR3 amino acids: CASSDQGITDTQYF. Written as DNA, the CDR3 is TGCGCCAGCAGCGATCAGGGGATCACAGATACGCAGTATTTT.

This clone was seen only a few times. The genes are TRBV6-5 and TRBJ1-5, with 11 bases matching TRBD1. The V gene's germline CDR1 is MNHEY and CDR2 SVGAGI. The CDR3 consists of 15 residues. Trimming cost V 5 bases and J 4 bases; bases outside gene matches: 4. CDR3 sequence (DNA): TGTGCCAGCAGTAGGACAGGGGGCTTGAATCAGCCCCAGCATTTT. Encoded protein: CASSRTGGLNQPQHF.

The V gene is TRBV11-3, the J gene TRBJ2-2, with TRBD2 identical over 10 bases. The CDR3 contains 17 residues. V was pared by 5 bases and J by 4 bases, with 10 bases of the junction left unmatched. The V gene's germline CDR1 is SGHNT and CDR2 YENEEA. This CDR3 is CASSAAQREGATGELFF. As DNA, the CDR3 is TGTGCCAGCAGCGCTGCGCAGCGGGAGGGTGCCACCGGGGAGCTGTTTTTT.

The J gene is TRBJ2-3, the V gene TRBV5-4; 11 positions agree with TRBD1. V dropped 2 bases and J dropped 4; count of bases not matched to a gene: 3. The CDR3 has 15 amino acids. Germline CDR1 and CDR2: SGHNT and YYREEE (reference sequence). CDR3 coding DNA: TGTGCCAGCAGCTTTCAGGGACAGGGGGCAGATACGCAGTATTTT. As protein: CASSFQGQGADTQYF.

The rearrangement joins TRBV9 to TRBJ2-1, with D perhaps matching TRBD2 (6 bases). Trimming pared 0 bases from V and 8 bases from J, leaving 12 bases between. The CDR3 length is 14 residues. The germline V gene has CDR1 SGDLS and CDR2 YYNGEE. Here the CDR3 DNA reads TGTGCCAGCAGCGTAGGACTAGTCTCGGATGAGCAGTTCTTC. Its protein product is CASSVGLVSDEQFF.

This chain joins TRBV28 and TRBJ2-2; D call uncertain. This CDR3 is 11 amino acids long. V was cut by 0 bases and J by 8 bases, with 1 base left in between. From germline, CDR1 is MDHEN and CDR2 SYDVKM. The CDR3 bases are TGTGCCAGCAGTTTATGGGGGGAGCTGTTTTTT. Its translation is CASSLWGELFF.

The chain is built from TRBV28 and TRBJ1-1, with a weak D call TRBD1 (6 bases). The germline CDR1 and CDR2 sequences are MDHEN and SYDVKM. The CDR3 contains 14 residues. The V end lost 6 bases, the J end lost 0 bases, and 11 bases lay between the germline ends. The CDR3 spells CASSQQGMNTEAFF. CDR3 coding DNA: TGTGCCAGCAGCCAACAGGGCATGAACACTGAAGCTTTCTTT.

Only a few counts were recorded for this clone. The genes are TRBV6-6 and TRBJ1-1; D gene ambiguous. The CDR3 consists of 13 residues. Germline V gene lookup returns CDR1 MNHNY and CDR2 SVGAGI (reference sequence). V was shortened by 5 bases and J by 1 base, with 8 bases between the two germline ends. CDR3 region: CASSPTRNTEAFF. Written as DNA, the CDR3 is TGTGCCAGCAGTCCGACACGGAACACTGAAGCTTTCTTT.

The J gene is TRBJ1-1, the V gene TRBV5-1; no definite D call. The CDR3 loop spans 16 amino acids. Trimming took 2 bases from V and 0 from J, leaving 14 bases between them. CDR1 and CDR2 (germline): SGHRS, YFSETQ. CDR3 amino acids: CASSLLPLGLNTEAFF. Here the CDR3 DNA reads TGCGCCAGCAGCTTACTCCCCTTGGGCTTGAACACTGAAGCTTTCTTT.

J is TRBJ2-7 and V is TRBV5-6; D gene unclear. Germline V gene lookup returns CDR1 SGHDT and CDR2 YYEEEE. The CDR3 is 14 amino acids. The V and J ends lost 0 bases and 2 bases respectively, with 9 bases between them. The DNA for the CDR3 is TGTGCCAGCAGCTTGGTTGTCGGCGCCTACGAGCAGTACGTC. Encoded protein: CASSLVVGAYEQYV.

The chain joins TRBV21-1 to TRBJ2-1; the table's D call, TRBD2, was not checked against the DNA. TRBV21-1 is shown as a pseudogene. The CDR3 totals 21 residues. For the CDR3, the DNA is TGTGCCAGCAGCAAAGAGGGGCGTGGGCTAGCGGGTCACAGCTCCTACAATGAGCAGTTCTTC. It encodes CASSKEGRGLAGHSSYNEQFF.

This clone has a handful of counts. The chain recombines TRBV2 with TRBJ1-1, with 9 bases lining up with TRBD1. The germline V gene encodes CDR1 SNHLY and CDR2 FYNNEI. The CDR3 is made up of 13 amino acids. J gave up 5 bases and V 6 bases, and 4 bases lay outside the gene matches. The CDR3 is CASRGQGGTEAFF. CDR3 DNA sequence: TGTGCCAGCAGGGGACAGGGAGGAACTGAAGCTTTCTTT.

The chain joins TRBV18 to TRBJ1-2, with 7 positions matching TRBD1. The CDR3 covers 14 residues. Trimming took 11 bases from V and 0 from J; bases not matched to a gene: 9. Germline CDR1 is KGHSH and CDR2 is LQKENI. The CDR3 region is CALLPGTANYGYTF. CDR3 bases: TGTGCCCTCCTACCCGGGACAGCTAACTATGGCTACACCTTC. The full variable domain, its missing parts supplied by reference TRBV18 and TRBJ1-2, is NAGVMQNPRHLVRRRGQEARLRCSPMKGHSHVYWYRQLPEEGLKFMVYLQKENIIDESGMPKERFSAEFPKEGPSILRIQQVVRGDSAAYFCALLPGTANYGYTFGSGTRLTVV.

CDR3 amino acids: CASSHRGFYEQYF. DNA of the CDR3: TGCGCCAGCAGCCACAGGGGGTTCTACGAGCAGTACTTC. J is TRBJ2-7 and V is TRBV5-1, with 8 positions matching TRBD1. J gave up 3 bases and V 4 bases, and 3 bases lay outside the gene matches. This CDR3 has 13 amino acids. Germline loops: CDR1 SGHRS, CDR2 YFSETQ.

This chain connects TRBV2 to TRBJ1-4; maybe TRBD1 (5 bases). CDR1 is SNHLY and CDR2 is FYNNEI in the germline V gene. Trimming took 1 base from V and 5 from J, leaving 8 bases between them. This CDR3 comprises 14 residues. CDR3 in amino acids: CASSEGTRNEKLFF. The CDR3 bases are TGTGCCAGCAGTGAAGGGACACGGAATGAAAAACTGTTTTTT.

The V and J genes are TRBV7-9 and TRBJ1-1; D is possibly TRBD1 (5 bases). The CDR3 is made up of 15 amino acids. Germline V lookup: CDR1 SEHNR, CDR2 FQNEAQ (reference sequence). Trimming pared 1 base from V and 0 bases from J, leaving 9 bases between. The CDR3 DNA is TGTGCCAGCAGCTTAGACCGACAGATGAACACTGAAGCTTTCTTT. Translating it yields CASSLDRQMNTEAFF.

This sequence joins TRBV5-1 and TRBJ2-5, with TRBD2 matching 14 bases. The junction had 6 bases not matched to a gene; V was cut back by 1 base and J by 1 base. Germline V lookup: CDR1 SGHRS, CDR2 YFSETQ. CDR3 length: 18 residues. CDR3 bases: TGCGCCAGCAGCTTGTGGCGACTAGCGGGAGGGTCCCAAGAGACCCAGTACTTC. This gives the protein CASSLWRLAGGSQETQYF. Drawing the rest from reference TRBV5-1 and TRBJ2-5, the complete variable domain is KAGVTQTPRYLIKTRGQQVTLSCSPISGHRSVSWYQQTPGQGLQFLFEYFSETQRNKGNFPGRFSGRQFSNSRSEMNVSTLELGDSALYLCASSLWRLAGGSQETQYFGPGTRLLVL.

The rearrangement joins TRBV18 to TRBJ2-7; no clear D. The germline V and J ends were trimmed by 3 bases and 0 bases, with 6 bases remaining between them. Germline CDR1 and CDR2: KGHSH and LQKENI. CDR3 length equals 13 residues. The CDR3: CASSPASSYEQYF. The CDR3 DNA sequence: TGTGCCAGCTCACCCGCCAGCTCCTACGAGCAGTACTTC.

The chain carries TRBV28 and TRBJ1-2; D is ambiguous. Germline CDR1 reads MDHEN; CDR2 reads SYDVKM. V was shortened by 4 bases and J by 12 bases, with 24 bases between the two germline ends. The CDR3 sequence is 15 residues long. The CDR3 is CASSSPASFRGSHTF. In DNA, the CDR3 is TGTGCCAGCAGTTCCCCAGCATCATTTCGAGGTAGCCACACCTTC.

V usage is TRBV6-5 and J usage is TRBJ2-1; 9 nucleotides align to TRBD1. V dropped 4 bases and J dropped 15; count of bases not matched to a gene: 10. Germline V gene sequence: CDR1 MNHEY, CDR2 SVGAGI. CDR3 length equals 13 residues. The CDR3 sequence is CASSFSEGQGRFF. The DNA of the CDR3 is TGTGCCAGCAGTTTCTCCGAGGGACAGGGCCGGTTCTTC.

The chain carries TRBV6-5 and TRBJ1-2, with D perhaps TRBD1 (5 bases). The CDR3 totals 12 residues. The V and J ends lost 5 bases and 4 bases respectively, with 8 bases between them. Per the germline V gene, CDR1 is MNHEY and CDR2 is SVGAGI. Here the CDR3 reads CASSSDSYGYTF. The CDR3 nucleotides are TGTGCCAGCAGTAGCGACAGCTATGGCTACACCTTC.

The V gene is TRBV30, the J gene TRBJ1-5; 8 bases are a match to TRBD1. Germline lookup yields CDR1 GTSNPN and CDR2 SVGIG (reference sequence). The CDR3 has 14 residues. Trimming cost V 0 bases and J 7 bases; bases outside gene matches: 5. For the CDR3, the DNA is TGTGCCTGGAGTGTACAGGGGGGCCGGCAGCCCCAGCATTTT. It translates to CAWSVQGGRQPQHF.

The rearrangement joins TRBV11-3 to TRBJ2-3; D is unresolved. The CDR3 extends over 14 amino acids. The V end lost 2 bases, the J end lost 3 bases, and 9 bases lay between the germline ends. The germline V gene has CDR1 SGHNT and CDR2 YENEEA. The CDR3 DNA reads as TGTGCCAGCAGCTTAAGTGGGCTGACAGATACGCAGTATTTT. Protein sequence: CASSLSGLTDTQYF.

Only one count was recorded for this clone. CDR3 region: CASSNTGLSSYNEQFF. The CDR3 nucleotides are TGTGCCAGTAGCAACACGGGACTTAGCTCCTACAATGAGCAGTTCTTC. This rearrangement joins TRBV19 to TRBJ2-1; possible D gene TRBD2, 6 bases. CDR1 LNHDA and CDR2 SQIVND come from the germline V gene (reference sequence). V was trimmed by 6 bases and J by 0 bases, leaving 15 bases between them. The length of the CDR3 is 16 residues.

The gene calls are TRBV9 and TRBJ2-1; 15 bases fit TRBD2. The junction had 6 bases not matched to a gene; V was cut back by 4 bases and J by 7 bases. The CDR3 sequence is 16 residues long. Germline V CDR1 and CDR2: SGDLS, YYNGEE. In DNA, the CDR3 is TGTGCCAGCAGCTTCGGACTAGCGGGAGGGCCGAATGAGCAGTTCTTC. This translates into CASSFGLAGGPNEQFF.

The V call is TRBV6-4, the J call TRBJ2-7; 9 bases line up with TRBD2. J gave up 8 bases and V 5 bases, and 10 bases lay outside the gene matches. This CDR3 comprises 14 residues. The germline V gene encodes CDR1 MRHNA and CDR2 SNTAGT. For the CDR3, the DNA is TGTGCCAGCAGTCCTAGCGGGGATCGGCGCCAGCAGTACTTC. It codes for CASSPSGDRRQQYF.

The genes are TRBV10-2 and TRBJ2-1; TRBD2 matches at 7 bases. The CDR3 consists of 13 residues. V shed 6 bases, J shed 9 bases, and the junction held 8 bases outside the gene matches. Germline V gives CDR1 WSHSY, CDR2 SAAADI. The CDR3 nucleotides are TGCGCCAGCAGGGCAACTAGCGTCAGTGAGCAGTTCTTC. The encoded protein is CASRATSVSEQFF.

This clone came up a few times. The chain joins TRBV11-2 to TRBJ2-2; TRBD2 aligns across 12 bases. The CDR3 length is 17 residues. Trimming cost V 5 bases and J 4 bases; bases outside gene matches: 8. The germline V gene has CDR1 SGHAT and CDR2 FQNNGV. CDR3 nucleotides: TGTGCCAGCAGCACCCGGGGACTAGCGGGTTCCACCGGGGAGCTGTTTTTT. It is translated as CASSTRGLAGSTGELFF.

The rearrangement joins TRBV7-2 to TRBJ2-7; tentative D call: TRBD2 (5 bases). Germline loops: CDR1 SGHTA, CDR2 FQGNSA. The CDR3 covers 13 residues. Trimming took 5 bases from V and 2 from J, leaving 10 bases between them. This CDR3 reads CASSPRAAYEQYV. The CDR3 nucleotides read TGTGCCAGCAGCCCCAGAGCGGCCTACGAGCAGTACGTC.